Listed below are T cell receptor beta chains from one sample, sequenced in a study of CD8 T cells in Susac syndrome. TCRdb used MiXCR to reprocess the immunoSEQ multiplex PCR reads, holding one entry per CDR3 protein. The repertoire has roughly 100,000 distinct CDR3 sequences, 94% of them found once; the top ten carry 0.41%. Sequencing used CD8+ T cells from PBMCs. These TCRs come from a human donor with Susac syndrome. Each CDR3 is given with its conserved first and last residue. The D gene is left open where the match is weak.

v_call	j_call	d_call	cdr3_nt	cdr3_aa
TRBV12-5	TRBJ1-1	NA	TGTGCTACCTCAGGGGACGCTGAAGCTTTCTTT	CATSGDAEAFF
TRBV29-1	TRBJ2-2	TRBD2	TGCAGCGTGGCGGGGGTGAACACCGGGGAGCTGTTTTTT	CSVAGVNTGELFF
TRBV4-1	TRBJ1-1	NA	TGCGCCAGCAGCCAAGATAACAGTATGAACACTGAAGCTTTCTTT	CASSQDNSMNTEAFF
TRBV9	TRBJ2-7	NA	TGTGCCAGCAGCTCACAACCCCGGGCGCTCTCCTACGAGCAGTACTTC	CASSSQPRALSYEQYF
TRBV12-5	TRBJ2-2	NA	TGTGCTAGTGGCCACGGAGGGCCCGGGGAGCTGTTTTTT	CASGHGGPGELFF
TRBV9	TRBJ2-7	TRBD1	TGTGCCAGCAGTCGTGGGGACAGCTCCTACGAGCAGTACTTC	CASSRGDSSYEQYF
TRBV20-1	TRBJ2-5	NA	TGCAGTGCTACCAGAGAGATCGGGGCGTACCAAGAGACCCAGTACTTC	CSATREIGAYQETQYF
TRBV7-9	TRBJ1-2	NA	TGTGCCACCGAAGGGGCCAACTATGGCTACACCTTC	CATEGANYGYTF
TRBV29-1	TRBJ1-2	TRBD1	TGCAGCGCTAGCCCGGGACAGGCGACCCTCTATGGCTACACCTTC	CSASPGQATLYGYTF
TRBV7-6	TRBJ2-5	NA	TGTGCCAGCAGCTCTAGACTCGGGGTAGACCAAGAGACCCAGTACTTC	CASSSRLGVDQETQYF
TRBV19	TRBJ1-5	NA	TGTGCCAGTATTCCTACCGACGGGTATAGCAATCAGCCCCAGCATTTT	CASIPTDGYSNQPQHF
TRBV15	TRBJ2-5	NA	TGTGCCACCAGCAGAGTGATGGAGGGAGAGACCCAGTACTTC	CATSRVMEGETQYF
TRBV20-1	TRBJ2-2	NA	TGCAGTGCCACGGCGAACACCGGGGAGCTGTTTTTT	CSATANTGELFF
TRBV9	TRBJ1-2	NA	TGTGCCAGCAGCGCCGGGGGGAGTGGCTACACCTTC	CASSAGGSGYTF